One and the same sample provided the 14 T cell receptor beta chains below, sequenced in a study of T-cell reconstitution after alpha-beta-depleted transplantation in children. The TCRbeta library incorporated unique molecular identifiers. TCRdb fed the PCR reads into MiXCR, producing one record per CDR3 protein. The table records around 600,000 distinct CDR3 sequences, more than 9% of them present only once. The sequenced sample was PBMCs from the stem cell graft donor, obtained from the stem cell graft. The receptors derive from a human donor who donated a stem cell graft to a child with acute myeloid leukemia.

This clonotype showed up just a few times. J is TRBJ2-5 and V is TRBV4-1; maybe TRBD2 (5 bases). Germline V gives CDR1 MGHRA, CDR2 YSYEKL. The CDR3 is made up of 18 amino acids. V lost 0 bases, J lost 9 bases, and 26 bases lay in between. The CDR3 DNA reads as TGCGCCAGCAGCCAAGAAGGGCTTGGAATCGGTGCCGAAGCGGCCCAGTACTTC. Protein sequence: CASSQEGLGIGAEAAQYF.

J is TRBJ2-1 and V is TRBV11-2; D not resolved. This CDR3 spans 14 amino acids. Trimming removed 1 base from V and 6 bases from J, with 10 bases in between. The germline CDR1 and CDR2 sequences are SGHAT and FQNNGV. Written as DNA, the CDR3 is TGTGCCAGCAGCTTAGTAGACAAACCCAATGAGCAGTTCTTC. It encodes CASSLVDKPNEQFF.

This clonotype appeared a few times. The chain employs TRBV7-2 and TRBJ2-3; D is undetermined. The germline CDR1 and CDR2 sequences are SGHTA and FQGNSA. The CDR3 is 12 residues long. V gave up 4 bases and J gave up 6 bases, with 8 bases separating them. The CDR3 protein is CASSYTRDTQYF. CDR3 sequence (DNA): TGTGCCAGCAGCTATACCCGGGATACGCAGTATTTT. Drawing the rest from reference TRBV7-2 and TRBJ2-3, the complete variable domain is GAGVSQSPSNKVTEKGKDVELRCDPISGHTALYWYRQSLGQGLEFLIYFQGNSAPDKSGLPSDRFSAERTGGSVSTLTIQRTQQEDSAVYLCASSYTRDTQYFGPGTRLTVL.

This clonotype was found many times. The chain combines TRBV2 with TRBJ2-1; D perhaps matches TRBD2 (7 bases). The germline V gene encodes CDR1 SNHLY and CDR2 FYNNEI. The CDR3 extends over 13 amino acids. The CDR3 protein is CFFGRGADNEQFF. The CDR3 coding sequence is TGTTTCTTCGGCCGGGGGGCCGACAATGAGCAGTTCTTC.

The table lists this clonotype with a few counts. This chain connects TRBV19 to TRBJ1-4; a possible D gene is TRBD1 (6 bases). V lost 7 bases, J lost 5 bases, and 23 bases lay in between. The germline V gene encodes CDR1 LNHDA and CDR2 SQIVND (reference sequence). The CDR3 has 17 residues. CDR3 residues: CASTSRGATEPNEKLFF. As DNA, the CDR3 is TGTGCCAGTACTTCCCGGGGGGCGACAGAACCCAATGAAAAACTGTTTTTT. The full variable domain, completed using reference TRBV19 and TRBJ1-4, is DGGITQSPKYLFRKEGQNVTLSCEQNLNHDAMYWYRQDPGQGLRLIYYSQIVNDFQKGDIAEGYSVSREKKESFPLTVTSAQKNPTAFYLCASTSRGATEPNEKLFFGSGTQLSVL.

This clonotype was seen many times. The J gene is TRBJ2-7, the V gene TRBV9, with TRBD1 matching over 10 bases. The CDR3 has 14 amino acids. Germline CDR1 reads SGDLS; CDR2 reads YYNGEE. V was pared by 3 bases and J by 3 bases, with 3 bases of the junction left unmatched. CDR3 loop: CASSAGQGYYEQYF. CDR3 nucleotides: TGTGCCAGCAGCGCGGGACAGGGGTACTACGAGCAGTACTTC.

This clonotype occurred a few times. The gene calls are TRBV12-3 or TRBV12-4 and TRBJ2-2; D is perhaps TRBD2 (6 bases). CDR3 length equals 13 residues. V was pared by 3 bases and J by 7 bases, with 9 bases between. The CDR3 loop reads CASSFPDYGELFF. CDR3 nucleotide sequence: TGTGCCAGCAGTTTCCCGGACTACGGGGAGCTGTTTTTT.

In this sample, this clonotype turned up many times. The V gene is TRBV13, the J gene TRBJ2-7; 11 nucleotides line up with TRBD1. The ends lost 1 base at V and 2 bases at J; junction bases unmatched: 1. Germline CDR1 is PRHDT and CDR2 is FYEKMQ (reference sequence). There are 15 residues in the CDR3. Here the CDR3 reads CASSLEGQGAYEQYF. The CDR3, as DNA: TGTGCCAGCAGCTTAGAGGGACAGGGGGCCTACGAGCAGTACTTC.

A few counts support this clonotype. The chain carries TRBV7-9 and TRBJ2-2; D remains ambiguous. This CDR3 contains 11 residues. Germline lookup yields CDR1 SEHNR and CDR2 FQNEAQ (reference sequence). V dropped 11 bases and J dropped 6 bases, with 10 bases sitting between them. The CDR3: CAGLVSGELFF. In nucleotides, the CDR3 is TGTGCCGGCCTGGTCTCCGGGGAGCTGTTTTTT.

The chain employs TRBV20-1 and TRBJ2-7, with D possibly being TRBD2 (5 bases). The CDR3 loop spans 12 amino acids. V lost 6 bases and J lost 3, with 12 bases in between. CDR1 and CDR2 from the germline V gene are DFQATT and SNEGSKA (reference sequence). CDR3: CSAPEGSYEQYF. For the CDR3, the DNA is TGCAGTGCCCCAGAGGGCAGCTACGAGCAGTACTTC.

The chain links TRBV20-1 to TRBJ1-5; possible D gene TRBD1, 5 bases. Germline-derived CDR1 and CDR2 are DFQATT and SNEGSKA (reference sequence). The CDR3 totals 14 residues. Deletions cut 5 bases from V and 2 bases from J, with 13 bases between. CDR3 sequence (DNA): TGCAGTGCTTCTAGACAGACCGGCAATCAGCCCCAGCATTTT. It is translated as CSASRQTGNQPQHF.

The sample holds a few counts of this clonotype. The chain uses TRBV6-1 and TRBJ2-1; possibly TRBD2 for D (6 bases). Germline CDR1 is MNHNS and CDR2 is SASEGT. This CDR3 is built from 13 residues. Trimming took off 2 bases at V and 14 bases at J, with 16 bases between the two ends. The CDR3 region is CASSESQGGEEFF. The CDR3 DNA is TGTGCCAGCAGTGAATCTCAGGGTGGGGAGGAGTTCTTC.

The sample holds many counts of this clonotype. The chain joins TRBV24-1 to TRBJ2-1, with TRBD1 matching 7 bases. Per the germline V gene, CDR1 is KGHDR and CDR2 is SFDVKD. Trimming at V came to 3 bases and at J to 7 bases, leaving 14 bases not matched to a gene. This CDR3 is built from 17 residues. CDR3 loop: CATSDIEGRGSLNEQFF. The CDR3 nucleotides are TGTGCCACCAGTGATATCGAAGGCAGGGGGAGTTTGAATGAGCAGTTCTTC.

About this clonotype itself: A much larger clone differs from this one at a single base, so this may be a read error. V is TRBV7-2 and J is TRBJ2-2; no definite D call. The V gene's germline CDR1 is SGHTA and CDR2 FQGNSA. V dropped 2 bases and J dropped 4 bases, with 8 bases sitting between them. The CDR3 loop spans 14 amino acids. In DNA, the CDR3 is TGTGCCAGCAGCTTAATCATGGGCACCGGGGAGCTGTTTTTT. Protein product: CASSLIMGTGELFF.